A selection of T cell receptor beta chains follows, all from one sample in a study of cytomegalovirus exposure and HLA in healthy donors. TCRdb's table, derived via immunoSEQ multiplex PCR, lists solely in-frame clones and lacks some. The sample has around 130,000 clones; about 9.4% are singletons. Sequencing was carried out using PBMCs. The receptors were sampled from a woman between 35 and 50 years old in good health and CMV-seropositive. The CDR3 runs from the conserved cysteine through the conserved F or W. The order of the fields is CDR3 DNA, CDR3 protein, V gene, J gene, D gene, clone size. The D gene is left open where the match is weak. Only part of the rows carry a size: once, few, many, or a class if the clone is expanded.

TGTGCCAGCAGCTTAGTCCAGGGAAGCCATCAGCCCCAGCATTTT	CASSLVQGSHQPQHF	TRBV7-2	TRBJ1-5	-	-
TGCGCCAGCAGCTTGGTTCGGGAGAACACTGAAGCTTTCTTT	CASSLVRENTEAFF	TRBV5-1	TRBJ1-1	-	few
TGCGCCAGCAGTGAGGGGCCTAACACTGAAGCTTTCTTT	CASSEGPNTEAFF	TRBV10-2	TRBJ1-1	-	few
TGCGCCAGCAGCTTATACCTACAGGGTGGCAATCAGCCCCAGCATTTT	CASSLYLQGGNQPQHF	TRBV4-1	TRBJ1-5	-	-
TGTGCCAGTAGCCCCGGGACAACCTACAATGAGCAGTTCTTC	CASSPGTTYNEQFF	TRBV19	TRBJ2-1	-	-
TGTGCCAGCAGCTCGACGGGGGGGGAGGCCGGGGAGCTGTTTTTT	CASSSTGGEAGELFF	TRBV9	TRBJ2-2	TRBD2	-
TGTGCCACCAGCAGCATTACTGCGGCTGGCAATCAGCCCCAGCATTTT	CATSSITAAGNQPQHF	TRBV15	TRBJ1-5	-	few
TGTGCCACCAGCAGAGATGGGGGCCCGGGTGAAAAACTGTTTTTT	CATSRDGGPGEKLFF	TRBV15	TRBJ1-4	-	many
TGTGCCAGCAACCACCTGGGCGGGGGACTGCCTGAGACCCAGTACTTC	CASNHLGGGLPETQYF	TRBV27	TRBJ2-5	TRBD2	-
TGTGCCAGTAGTATAGATCTATCGAGGGTTTTGAACACTGAAGCTTTCTTT	CASSIDLSRVLNTEAFF	TRBV19	TRBJ1-1	-	few
TGTGCCAGCAGCCGCCCGGGACACCGTAAAACGGTTTCACCCCTCCACTTT	CASSRPGHRKTVSPLHF	TRBV11-2	TRBJ1-6	-	few
TGCAGCGTTGAATCCGCGCGGCGGGGGCGTCGGGGCTACACCTTC	CSVESARRGRRGYTF	TRBV29-1	TRBJ1-2	-	-
TGCGCCAGCAGCCCATCAACGGGGGTGCCAAGCTCCTACGAGCAGTACTTC	CASSPSTGVPSSYEQYF	TRBV5-1	TRBJ2-7	-	-
TGTGCCATCAGTGAGTCCGGGGAAGAGACCCAGTACTTC	CAISESGEETQYF	TRBV10-3	TRBJ2-5	-	few
TGTGCCAGCAGCCAATGGAGCGGCCCAGGCACCGGGGAGCTGTTTTTT	CASSQWSGPGTGELFF	TRBV11-2	TRBJ2-2	-	-
TGTGCCAGCAGTGAAGACAGGGGCGTTTGGCCCCAGCATTTT	CASSEDRGVWPQHF	TRBV2	TRBJ1-5	TRBD1	-
TGTGCCAGTAGTATGGGTCAGGGTGTACGAGCTTTCTTT	CASSMGQGVRAFF	TRBV19	TRBJ1-1	-	-
TGTGCCAGCAGTACAGGGATTAGCAATCAGCCCCAGCATTTT	CASSTGISNQPQHF	TRBV6-1	TRBJ1-5	-	few
TGCGCCAGCAGCCAGGGGGTCGGGGGGGGCGGAACCGGGGAGCTGTTTTTT	CASSQGVGGGGTGELFF	TRBV4-1	TRBJ2-2	TRBD2	-
TGTGCCAGCAGTTTCCGGACAGCCAACACCGGGGAGCTGTTTTTT	CASSFRTANTGELFF	TRBV6-5	TRBJ2-2	-	-
TGTGCCAGCAGCCCGGCAGGATCAAGGACCGGGGAGCTGTTTTTT	CASSPAGSRTGELFF	TRBV5-4	TRBJ2-2	-	-
TGTGCCAGCAGTGAAGCGCGTCTGGGCAGGGAACGGTTCTTC	CASSEARLGRERFF	TRBV2	TRBJ2-1	-	few
TGTGCCAGCAGCGACCGGGACAGGCTTGGCCAAGAGACCCAGTACTTC	CASSDRDRLGQETQYF	TRBV5-4	TRBJ2-5	TRBD1	-
TGTGCCAGCAGCCGGGGGTCCGGCCATGAGCAGTTCTTC	CASSRGSGHEQFF	TRBV25-1	TRBJ2-1	-	-
TGTGCCAGCAGCTCAGGGACAGGGAACACCGGGGAGCTGTTTTTT	CASSSGTGNTGELFF	TRBV5-4	TRBJ2-2	TRBD1	few
TGCAGTGCTATCTTGGATACGCAGTATTTT	CSAILDTQYF	TRBV20-1	TRBJ2-3	-	-
TGTGCCAGCAGGGCCGGGACAGGGGGCGTTGTGGGGGAGCTGTTTTTT	CASRAGTGGVVGELFF	TRBV2	TRBJ2-2	TRBD1	-
TGTGCCAGTACCCCCGGGACAGGGGTTTGGAGCAATCAGCCCCAGCATTTT	CASTPGTGVWSNQPQHF	TRBV19	TRBJ1-5	TRBD1	few
TGTGCCAACCAGCCTCTAGCGAGCAGCTCCTACGAGCAGTACTTC	CANQPLASSSYEQYF	TRBV2	TRBJ2-7	-	few
TGTGCCAGCAGCTTAGGAGGGACAGGGACCGCGCAGAAGGAAAAACTGTTTTTT	CASSLGGTGTAQKEKLFF	TRBV7-6	TRBJ1-4	TRBD1	few
TGTGCCAGCAGGGGACAGGGGATAGGCAATGAGCAGTTCTTC	CASRGQGIGNEQFF	TRBV7-9	TRBJ2-1	TRBD1	few
TGCGCCAGCAGCGGGGGGAACTCCTACGAGCAGTACTTC	CASSGGNSYEQYF	TRBV5-1	TRBJ2-7	-	-
TGCGCCAGCAGCATGGGACACCCAAACACTGAAGCTTTCTTT	CASSMGHPNTEAFF	TRBV5-1	TRBJ1-1	-	few
TGTGCCAGCAGCTTAGGGGGACAGGGAAGTCAGCCCCAGCATTTT	CASSLGGQGSQPQHF	TRBV11-2	TRBJ1-5	TRBD1	-
TGTGCCAGCAGCGTCGCGGACAGTTCACCCCTCCACTTT	CASSVADSSPLHF	TRBV5-4	TRBJ1-6	-	few
TGCGCCAGCAGCTGGGAGCAGAGGTACGAGCAGTACTTC	CASSWEQRYEQYF	TRBV5-1	TRBJ2-7	-	-
TGCGCCAGCAGCTTGGGCGGGGGGCTCGGAACCTACGAGCAGTACTTC	CASSLGGGLGTYEQYF	TRBV5-1	TRBJ2-7	TRBD2	-
TGTGCCAGCAGTGAAGCGACAGACACTGAAGCTTTCTTT	CASSEATDTEAFF	TRBV2	TRBJ1-1	-	few
TGTGCCAGTAGCTTGAGGGACAGGGGCGGGGGTCAGCCCCAGCATTTT	CASSLRDRGGGQPQHF	TRBV19	TRBJ1-5	TRBD1	-
TGTGCCAGCAGCTCGGACGAGCAGTACTTC	CASSSDEQYF	TRBV28	TRBJ2-7	-	-
TGCGCCAGCAGCTTGGTAGCGGGGGAAAACTATGGCTACACCTTC	CASSLVAGENYGYTF	TRBV5-1	TRBJ1-2	-	-
TGCGCCAGCAGCTCACAGACAGGGTACACGAACTACGAGCAGTACTTC	CASSSQTGYTNYEQYF	TRBV5-1	TRBJ2-7	TRBD1	few
TGTGCCTGGAGTGGAGTGTCCAACGCTGAAGCTTTCTTT	CAWSGVSNAEAFF	TRBV30	TRBJ1-1	-	few
TGTGCCAGCAGCTTGAGCGGACCGAGTGGCTACACCTTC	CASSLSGPSGYTF	TRBV5-8	TRBJ1-2	-	-
TGTGCCAGTGAGCCGGACAGCCGCAATGAGCAGTTCTTC	CASEPDSRNEQFF	TRBV19	TRBJ2-1	-	-
TGTGCCAGCAGCTTGGAGGCCAGAGGAGGAGAGACCCAGTACTTC	CASSLEARGGETQYF	TRBV5-4	TRBJ2-5	-	few
TGTGCCAGCAGCAATAGCGGGGGAAGCACAGATACGCAGTATTTT	CASSNSGGSTDTQYF	TRBV7-9	TRBJ2-3	TRBD2	few
TGTGCCAGCACCCTAATACACACTGAAGCTTTCTTT	CASTLIHTEAFF	TRBV7-8	TRBJ1-1	-	few
TGTGCCATCAGTCGGACAGGGGGCACTGAAGCTTTCTTT	CAISRTGGTEAFF	TRBV10-3	TRBJ1-1	TRBD1	few